This passage covers 23 T cell receptor beta chains from one sample sequenced in a study of shared clonotypes between healthy human individuals. The table came from immunoSEQ multiplex PCR; TCRdb's copy has only in-frame clones and leaves some out. The sample lists about 1.1 million clones, 60% to 80% occurring once. The sequenced sample was memory CD4+ T cells from PBMCs. Subset: CD45RA-negative fraction. These receptors originate from a young man in good health. Some clones in this sample may be carry-over from other donors' samples.

The chain recombines TRBV10-3 with TRBJ1-2; D is unresolved. CDR1 is ENHRY, CDR2 SYGVKD, per germline. The CDR3 is made up of 11 amino acids. The V end lost 4 bases, the J end lost 5 bases, and 5 bases lay between the germline ends. CDR3 protein: CAISVSYGYTF. The CDR3 DNA sequence: TGTGCCATCAGTGTGAGTTATGGCTACACCTTC.

This chain links TRBV30 with TRBJ2-6; D is ambiguous. Trimming removed 1 base from V and 2 bases from J, with 15 bases in between. The CDR3 extends over 17 amino acids. Germline-derived CDR1 and CDR2 are GTSNPN and SVGIG (reference sequence). This CDR3 is CAWSAPGLRTGANVLTF. The DNA of the CDR3 is TGTGCCTGGAGTGCCCCAGGTCTTAGGACTGGGGCCAACGTCCTGACTTTC.

The gene calls are TRBV5-1 and TRBJ2-3, with D unresolved. CDR1 is SGHRS, CDR2 YFSETQ, per germline. The CDR3 covers 14 residues. Trimming cost V 0 bases and J 2 bases, with 7 bases left between them. The CDR3 bases are TGCGCCAGCAGCTTGGAGTTTGCCACAGATACGCAGTATTTT. Its protein product is CASSLEFATDTQYF.

The chain joins TRBV6-5 to TRBJ2-5; D tentatively reads TRBD1 or TRBD2 (7 bases each). The V gene lost 2 bases and the J gene lost 3 bases, with 16 bases spanning the gap. Germline CDR1 and CDR2: MNHEY and SVGAGI. The CDR3 loop spans 16 amino acids. CDR3 sequence reads: CASSYRGQGLKETQYF. CDR3 DNA sequence: TGTGCCAGCAGTTACAGGGGGCAGGGACTAAAAGAGACCCAGTACTTC.

V usage is TRBV7-9 and J usage is TRBJ2-7; 9 bases agree with TRBD1. The CDR3 is made up of 13 amino acids. The germline CDR1 and CDR2 sequences are SEHNR and FQNEAQ (reference sequence). Trimming took 11 bases from V and 2 from J; bases not matched to a gene: 7. This CDR3 reads CAATNRGPYEQYF. The DNA of the CDR3 is TGTGCCGCTACCAACAGGGGGCCCTACGAGCAGTACTTC. The full variable domain, rest sourced from reference TRBV7-9 and TRBJ2-7, is DTGVSQNPRHKITKRGQNVTFRCDPISEHNRLYWYRQTLGQGPEFLTYFQNEAQLEKSRLLSDRFSAERPKGSFSTLEIQRTEQGDSAMYLCAATNRGPYEQYFGPGTRLTVT.

This clone occurred a few times. The same CDR3 also results from other DNA sequences found in this sample. The chain joins TRBV5-1 to TRBJ1-3, with D perhaps TRBD1 (5 bases). This CDR3 region has 14 residues. The V and J ends lost 4 bases and 3 bases respectively, with 11 bases between them. Per germline, CDR1 SGHRS and CDR2 YFSETQ. CDR3 loop: CASSDGGDGNTIYF. The DNA of the CDR3 is TGCGCCAGCAGCGACGGGGGAGATGGAAACACCATATATTTT. The entire variable domain, with the rest obtained from reference TRBV5-1 and TRBJ1-3, is as follows: KAGVTQTPRYLIKTRGQQVTLSCSPISGHRSVSWYQQTPGQGLQFLFEYFSETQRNKGNFPGRFSGRQFSNSRSEMNVSTLELGDSALYLCASSDGGDGNTIYFGEGSWLTVV.

The V gene is TRBV28, the J gene TRBJ2-7; the D gene is possibly TRBD1 (5 bases). Germline lookup yields CDR1 MDHEN and CDR2 SYDVKM. Trimming cost V 8 bases and J 0 bases, with 11 bases left between them. This CDR3 contains 13 residues. DNA of the CDR3: TGTGCCAGCCTAGGGGCCCGCTCCTACGAGCAGTACTTC. This encodes CASLGARSYEQYF.

In its sample, this clone was seen once. This CDR3 is CASSIIEAGTDTQYF. CDR3 nucleotides: TGTGCCAGTAGTATCATCGAGGCGGGGACAGATACGCAGTATTTT. The chain couples TRBV19 to TRBJ2-3, with D possibly being TRBD2 (6 bases). Germline V CDR1 and CDR2: LNHDA, SQIVND (reference sequence). CDR3 length equals 15 residues. Trimming took off 3 bases at V and 3 bases at J, with 13 bases between the two ends.

In DNA form, the CDR3 reads TGTGCCTGGAGTGTATTCCCTGAGCAGTTCTTC. Translating gives CAWSVFPEQFF. The gene calls are TRBV30 and TRBJ2-1; D not resolved. V lost 0 bases, J lost 9 bases, and 6 bases lay in between. The germline gives CDR1 GTSNPN, CDR2 SVGIG (reference sequence). The CDR3 extends over 11 amino acids. Drawing the rest from reference TRBV30 and TRBJ2-1, the complete variable domain is SQTIHQWPATLVQPVGSPLSLECTVEGTSNPNLYWYRQAAGRGLQLLFYSVGIGQISSEVPQNLSASRPQDRQFILSSKKLLLSDSGFYLCAWSVFPEQFFGPGTRLTVL.

The rearrangement joins TRBV11-1 to TRBJ2-5; 7 nucleotides line up with TRBD2. The V and J ends lost 2 bases and 5 bases, in that order; junction bases with no gene match: 5. Germline V gene sequence: CDR1 SGHAT, CDR2 FQDESV (reference sequence). CDR3 length equals 14 residues. The CDR3 region has the DNA TGTGCCAGCAGCTTATTTGGCGGGAGCGAGACCCAGTACTTC. Amino acids: CASSLFGGSETQYF.

The chain carries TRBV12-5 and TRBJ2-7; 8 bases match TRBD2. Germline V gene lookup returns CDR1 LGHNT and CDR2 FRNRAP. The V gene end was trimmed by 7 bases and the J gene end by 0 bases; junction bases not matched to a gene: 8. The CDR3 length is 15 residues. Here the CDR3 DNA reads TGTGCTAGTGACCTGCGGGGGGAGAGCTCCTACGAGCAGTACTTC. This sequence encodes CASDLRGESSYEQYF.

This sequence joins TRBV7-8 and TRBJ1-1; 7 positions match TRBD1. The J segment lost 4 bases and the V segment lost 0 bases, leaving 8 bases of the junction unmatched. CDR3 length equals 16 residues. The germline V gene encodes CDR1 SGHVS and CDR2 FQNEAQ. For the CDR3, the DNA is TGTGCCAGCAGCTTAGCGATAGGGGGCGTTAGCACTGAAGCTTTCTTT. Translation: CASSLAIGGVSTEAFF.

V and J are TRBV27 and TRBJ1-5; a possible D gene is TRBD1 (5 bases). The length of the CDR3 is 14 residues. The V and J ends lost 3 bases and 3 bases respectively, with 9 bases between them. Germline values: CDR1 MNHEY, CDR2 SMNVEV (reference sequence). CDR3 residues: CASSFDSPNQPQHF. CDR3 DNA: TGTGCCAGCAGTTTCGACAGCCCCAATCAGCCCCAGCATTTT.

Points on this clone: This specimen includes other DNA sequences encoding the same CDR3. The chain carries TRBV21-1 and TRBJ1-1. TRBV21-1 is a known pseudogene. This CDR3 is built from 11 residues. CDR3 DNA sequence: TGTGCCAGTAAGATTGACACTGAAGCTTTCTTT. Amino acid sequence: CASKIDTEAFF.

V gene TRBV13 combines with J gene TRBJ2-5, with 15 positions matching TRBD2. The CDR3 is 16 amino acids. The germline gives CDR1 PRHDT, CDR2 FYEKMQ (reference sequence). V shed 6 bases, J shed 5 bases, and the junction held 7 bases outside the gene matches. As DNA, the CDR3 is TGTGCCAGCAGACAGGGACTAGCGGGAGGAAGGGAGACCCAGTACTTC. Protein sequence: CASRQGLAGGRETQYF.

V and J are TRBV28 and TRBJ2-7; the match to TRBD1 covers 10 bases. Germline V lookup: CDR1 MDHEN, CDR2 SYDVKM. CDR3 length: 14 amino acids. The V and J ends lost 5 bases and 2 bases, in that order; junction bases with no gene match: 3. CDR3 amino acids: CASSGTGATYEQYF. The CDR3 region has the DNA TGTGCCAGCAGTGGGACAGGGGCGACCTACGAGCAGTACTTC.

This clone showed up just a few times. This chain connects TRBV14 to TRBJ2-7; TRBD2 matches 8 bases. The CDR3 is made up of 13 amino acids. Per germline, CDR1 SGHDN and CDR2 FVKESK. The V segment lost 4 bases and the J segment 6 bases; nucleotides outside the gene matches: 5. DNA for the CDR3: TGTGCCAGCAGCCCAGGCGGGGGGAGCGAGCAGTACTTC. This codes for CASSPGGGSEQYF.

The chain employs TRBV30 and TRBJ1-6; D might be TRBD1 (5 bases). Germline V lookup: CDR1 GTSNPN, CDR2 SVGIG (reference sequence). This CDR3 contains 15 residues. V lost 4 bases and J lost 8, with 18 bases in between. DNA of the CDR3: TGTGCCTGGAACAGGAGGCGGGGGGAGGATTCACCCCTCCACTTT. It is translated as CAWNRRRGEDSPLHF.

The CDR3 DNA is TGTGCCAGCAGCTTGGCCCCCGGGACATACGAGCAGTACTTC. This gives the protein CASSLAPGTYEQYF. The rearrangement joins TRBV5-4 to TRBJ2-7, with D possibly TRBD1 on 6 matching bases. The ends were cut back, 0 bases at V and 4 bases at J, with 11 bases in the middle. This CDR3 is built from 14 residues. CDR1 is SGHNT and CDR2 is YYREEE in the germline V gene (reference sequence).

This clone was seen a handful of times. The gene calls are TRBV11-2 and TRBJ2-3; a weak D match, TRBD1 (6 bases). The germline gives CDR1 SGHAT, CDR2 FQNNGV. CDR3 length: 14 residues. V lost 5 bases to trimming and J lost 2 bases, with 11 bases between them. The CDR3 DNA is TGTGCCAGCAGCCGAGACAGGTACACAGATACGCAGTATTTT. Protein: CASSRDRYTDTQYF.

A single count supports this clone. V and J are TRBV5-1 and TRBJ1-1, with 8 bases that match TRBD1. Germline V gene sequence: CDR1 SGHRS, CDR2 YFSETQ. The CDR3 loop spans 15 amino acids. Trimming at V came to 4 bases and at J to 4 bases, leaving 9 bases not matched to a gene. CDR3 sequence: CASSTLTGEGTEAFF. CDR3 sequence (DNA): TGCGCCAGCAGCACATTGACAGGGGAAGGCACTGAAGCTTTCTTT.

This clone occurred once. V is TRBV4-1 and J is TRBJ2-1; 9 bases are a match to TRBD2. Per the germline V gene, CDR1 is MGHRA and CDR2 is YSYEKL. This CDR3 has 16 residues. The J segment lost 4 bases and the V segment lost 3 bases, leaving 7 bases of the junction unmatched. DNA for the CDR3: TGCGCCAGCAGCCAGGAAACTAGCGGGCCTTACAATGAGCAGTTCTTC. Its translation is CASSQETSGPYNEQFF.

About this clone itself: Other DNA sequences in this sample translate to the same CDR3. V and J are TRBV7-9 and TRBJ1-1; D ambiguous. The CDR3 runs to 12 residues. Germline V gives CDR1 SEHNR, CDR2 FQNEAQ (reference sequence). The V end lost 5 bases, the J end lost 5 bases, and 9 bases lay between the germline ends. In DNA form, the CDR3 reads TGTGCCAGCAGCCGAGGTGGGACTGAAGCTTTCTTT. The encoded protein is CASSRGGTEAFF.